The 23 T cell receptor beta chains reported below all come from one sample, sequenced in a study of blood T cells in healthy people across ages. The authors ran a second PCR of about 7 to 12 cycles using a sample-barcoded 5' primer and a J-beta primer mix. From the 5' RACE reads, TCRdb called clonotypes with MiXCR, one entry per CDR3 protein. The sample shows 1.4 million to 1.5 million distinct CDR3 sequences, roughly 45% of them seen only once. The sample consisted of blood. The receptors were gathered from a woman aged 18-29 years in good health.

This clonotype showed up just once. The chain couples TRBV29-1 to TRBJ2-1; a possible D gene is TRBD2 (5 bases). Germline values: CDR1 SQVTM, CDR2 ANQGSEA. The V and J ends lost 7 bases and 0 bases respectively, with 16 bases between them. The CDR3 covers 15 residues. The CDR3 loop reads CSGSLPGYSYNEQFF. Here the CDR3 DNA reads TGCAGCGGGAGCCTCCCGGGATACTCCTACAATGAGCAGTTCTTC.

This clonotype was detected a few times. The CDR3 DNA sequence: TGCAGTGCGATTTTTCCGGACGGAGATTACGAGCAGTACTTC. Translating gives CSAIFPDGDYEQYF. The chain is built from TRBV20-1 and TRBJ2-7; D uncertain. The ends were cut back, 6 bases at V and 4 bases at J, with 19 bases in the middle. Germline V CDR1 and CDR2: DFQATT, SNEGSKA (reference sequence). The CDR3 totals 14 residues.

The genes are TRBV20-1 and TRBJ2-1; TRBD2 matches 8 bases. The CDR3 is 16 amino acids. V dropped 3 bases and J dropped 8; count of bases not matched to a gene: 15. Per the germline V gene, CDR1 is DFQATT and CDR2 is SNEGSKA (reference sequence). The CDR3 region is CSASLSLAGYFDEQFF. For the CDR3, the DNA is TGCAGTGCTAGTTTAAGTTTAGCGGGATATTTTGATGAGCAGTTCTTC.

The sample holds one count of this clonotype. This chain uses TRBV20-1 with TRBJ1-2; 7 bases align to TRBD1. The junction had 26 bases not matched to a gene; V was cut back by 0 bases and J by 4 bases. The CDR3 contains 21 residues. Per germline, CDR1 DFQATT and CDR2 SNEGSKA (reference sequence). Written as DNA, the CDR3 is TGCAGTGCTAGAGACTCTTCAACGACAGGGCACGCGGCAGGTCGGATCTATGGCTACACCTTC. Translation gives CSARDSSTTGHAAGRIYGYTF.

The chain links TRBV15 to TRBJ2-1; 9 nucleotides match TRBD1. TRBJ2-7 explains the end of the DNA better; the J call may be wrong. Germline lookup yields CDR1 LNHNV and CDR2 YYDKDF (reference sequence). The CDR3 covers 16 residues. The CDR3 loop reads CATSGQGSRSYNEQYF. Here the CDR3 DNA reads TGTGCCACCAGCGGACAGGGGTCGCGCTCCTACAATGAGCAGTACTTC.

The chain carries TRBV5-5 and TRBJ2-7, with D possibly matching TRBD1 (8 bases). This CDR3 spans 16 amino acids. V shed 3 bases and J shed 2 bases, with 18 bases lying between them. Germline V gene data show CDR1 as SGHKS and CDR2 as YYEKEE (reference sequence). This chain's CDR3 is CASSWGGGQGTYEQYF. For the CDR3, the DNA is TGTGCCAGCAGCTGGGGGGGAGGACAGGGAACCTACGAGCAGTACTTC.

The chain joins TRBV28 to TRBJ1-5; possible D gene TRBD1, 6 bases. Trimming took off 5 bases at V and 5 bases at J, with 22 bases between the two ends. Per germline, CDR1 MDHEN and CDR2 SYDVKM. This CDR3 spans 17 amino acids. The chain's CDR3 is CASSPAQGLDLDQPQHF. CDR3 nucleotide sequence: TGTGCCAGCAGTCCCGCACAGGGATTGGATTTAGATCAGCCCCAGCATTTT.

This clonotype was counted once. This sequence joins TRBV29-1 and TRBJ1-2; maybe TRBD1 (6 bases). This CDR3 contains 12 residues. V was clipped by 4 bases and J by 8 bases, with 14 bases between them. From germline, CDR1 is SQVTM and CDR2 ANQGSEA. The CDR3 DNA sequence: TGCAGCGTTGTGGGGGCGCCGGGAGGCTACACCTTC. Protein sequence: CSVVGAPGGYTF.

This clonotype was seen a handful of times. V and J are TRBV20-1 and TRBJ1-6, with a possible D match to TRBD1 (5 bases). The germline V gene encodes CDR1 DFQATT and CDR2 SNEGSKA (reference sequence). The CDR3 loop spans 14 amino acids. V shed 0 bases and J shed 9 bases, with 12 bases lying between them. The DNA for the CDR3 is TGCAGTGCTAGAGACGCGGACAAGATTTCACCCCTCCACTTT. Translated, it gives CSARDADKISPLHF.

This clonotype was counted only a few times. V usage is TRBV6-5 and J usage is TRBJ2-1, with D maybe TRBD2 (5 bases). The length of the CDR3 is 15 residues. The V end was cut by 9 bases, the J end by 0 bases, with 15 bases between. Germline V gives CDR1 MNHEY, CDR2 SVGAGI. This chain's CDR3 is CASSETGNSYNEQFF. The CDR3 coding sequence is TGTGCCAGTTCTGAAACGGGAAACTCCTACAATGAGCAGTTCTTC.

This clonotype was seen a few times. The chain uses TRBV28 and TRBJ2-7; D is tentatively TRBD1 or TRBD2 (5 bases each). Germline V gene data show CDR1 as MDHEN and CDR2 as SYDVKM. Trimming cost V 1 base and J 6 bases, with 16 bases left between them. The CDR3 extends over 15 amino acids. CDR3 region: CASSLLGTDLAEQYF. Written as DNA, the CDR3 is TGTGCCAGCAGTTTATTGGGGACCGACCTCGCCGAGCAGTACTTC.

This chain joins TRBV20-1 and TRBJ2-7, with D perhaps assigned TRBD1 or TRBD2 (6 bases each). Germline loops: CDR1 DFQATT, CDR2 SNEGSKA (reference sequence). Trimming pared 5 bases from V and 1 base from J, leaving 18 bases between. This CDR3 has 15 residues. CDR3 sequence: CSAPRTGARSYEQYF. CDR3 coding DNA: TGCAGTGCTCCCCGTACGGGGGCCCGGTCCTACGAGCAGTACTTC.

The chain employs TRBV29-1 and TRBJ2-1; 7 bases map to TRBD1. The CDR3 has 12 residues. V shed 7 bases and J 3 bases; nucleotides not matched to a gene: 3. Germline CDR1 SQVTM, CDR2 ANQGSEA. The CDR3 DNA is TGCAGCGCTTGGACAGGCTACAATGAGCAGTTCTTC. Its translation: CSAWTGYNEQFF.

A few counts support this clonotype. V is TRBV29-1 and J is TRBJ1-2; 10 bases align to TRBD1. The ends lost 6 bases at V and 4 bases at J; junction bases unmatched: 14. The CDR3 is 16 amino acids. Germline CDR1 is SQVTM and CDR2 is ANQGSEA. In DNA, the CDR3 is TGCAGCGTCGATTCACCGGGACAGGGGAACGGCTATGGCTACACCTTC. Protein sequence: CSVDSPGQGNGYGYTF.

This clonotype was seen a few times. The gene calls are TRBV4-2 and TRBJ2-1; TRBD2 matches 7 bases. V shed 3 bases, J shed 12 bases, and the junction held 8 bases outside the gene matches. The CDR3 spans 13 residues. Germline CDR1 LGHNA, CDR2 YNFKEQ. CDR3 coding DNA: TGTGCCAGCAGCCAGGGGGACTATCAAGGGCAGTTCTTC. Translation: CASSQGDYQGQFF.

V usage is TRBV20-1 and J usage is TRBJ1-2, with TRBD1 identical over 8 bases. This CDR3 has 13 residues. Germline-derived CDR1 and CDR2 are DFQATT and SNEGSKA (reference sequence). With 6 bases clipped from V and 7 bases from J, the junction kept 10 bases outside the gene matches. CDR3 in DNA: TGCAGTGCCCCTTCGGACAGGGCCTTTGGCTACACCTTC. This codes for CSAPSDRAFGYTF.

This clonotype was recorded a few times. This chain joins TRBV5-1 and TRBJ1-2, with no clear D. Germline values: CDR1 SGHRS, CDR2 YFSETQ. Trimming stripped 1 base from V and 5 bases from J, with 18 bases between. The CDR3 runs to 16 residues. The CDR3 protein is CASSLLAGLISYGYTF. The CDR3 nucleotides are TGCGCCAGCAGCTTGTTAGCAGGCCTAATCTCATATGGCTACACCTTC. The complete variable domain, with remaining parts taken from reference TRBV5-1 and TRBJ1-2, reads KAGVTQTPRYLIKTRGQQVTLSCSPISGHRSVSWYQQTPGQGLQFLFEYFSETQRNKGNFPGRFSGRQFSNSRSEMNVSTLELGDSALYLCASSLLAGLISYGYTFGSGTRLTVV.

This chain connects TRBV7-9 to TRBJ1-1; D not certain. Germline-derived CDR1 and CDR2 are SEHNR and FQNEAQ (reference sequence). With 7 bases removed from V and 0 bases from J, the gap between germline ends came to 9 bases. The CDR3 totals 13 residues. CDR3 nucleotides: TGTGCCAGCACCATAGGGTTGAACACTGAAGCTTTCTTT. As protein: CASTIGLNTEAFF.

This clonotype was counted a few times. The J gene is TRBJ2-5, the V gene TRBV4-2; 10 nucleotides agree with TRBD1. The junction had 12 bases not matched to a gene; V was cut back by 3 bases and J by 5 bases. The CDR3 spans 17 residues. Per germline, CDR1 LGHNA and CDR2 YNFKEQ. DNA of the CDR3: TGTGCCAGCAGCCATTACCAGGCGCCGGGACAGGGGGAGACCCAGTACTTC. This encodes CASSHYQAPGQGETQYF.

This chain joins TRBV15 and TRBJ1-1; TRBD1 aligns across 8 bases. V was pared by 4 bases and J by 3 bases, with 4 bases of the junction left unmatched. This CDR3 is built from 14 residues. Germline V gene sequence: CDR1 LNHNV, CDR2 YYDKDF (reference sequence). The CDR3 DNA reads TGTGCCACCAGCAAGGACAGGGAATACACTGAAGCTTTCTTT. Its protein product is CATSKDREYTEAFF.

The V call is TRBV10-1, the J call TRBJ1-1; weak D call: TRBD1 (5 bases). CDR1 WNHNN and CDR2 SYGVQD come from the germline V gene (reference sequence). This CDR3 is 17 amino acids long. Trimming left V 0 bases short and J 4 bases short, with 18 bases between. The chain's CDR3 is CASSESVTGKVFTEAFF. CDR3 coding DNA: TGCGCCAGCAGTGAGTCGGTTACAGGAAAGGTCTTCACTGAAGCTTTCTTT.

The J gene is TRBJ1-2, the V gene TRBV4-1, with a possible D match to TRBD1 (6 bases). V dropped 4 bases and J dropped 6 bases, with 12 bases sitting between them. The CDR3 contains 13 residues. Looked up from germline, CDR1 is MGHRA and CDR2 is YSYEKL. The CDR3 protein is CASSPQGYDGYTF. CDR3 DNA: TGCGCCAGCAGCCCACAGGGTTACGATGGCTACACCTTC.

This chain connects TRBV11-1 to TRBJ1-1; D is unresolved. Deletions cut 8 bases from V and 5 bases from J, with 12 bases between. CDR1 and CDR2 from the germline V gene are SGHAT and FQDESV (reference sequence). CDR3 length: 12 amino acids. The CDR3 DNA is TGTGCCAGCGTCTTCCTGGGAACTGAAGCTTTCTTT. Translated: CASVFLGTEAFF.